Listed below are T cell receptor beta chains from one sample, sequenced in a study of blood T cell repertoires in COVID-19. Libraries were prepared by immunoSEQ multiplex PCR; TCRdb keeps only in-frame clonotypes and omits some of them. The data hold approximately 290,000 clones, with approximately 89% observed a single time. Sequenced material: peripheral blood. The receptors come from a woman between 25 and 40 years old with COVID-19, enrolled during active disease. Both conserved end residues are part of each CDR3. The order of the fields is CDR3 length, V gene, D gene, clone size, J gene, CDR3 DNA, CDR3 protein. D genes are given only for firm matches. Rows may omit the clone size; those that give it use once, few, many or a size class.

CDR3 length: 13; V gene: TRBV28; D gene: TRBD1; clone size: NA; J gene: TRBJ1-5; CDR3 DNA: TGTGCCAGTGGGACAGGCGGCAATCAGCCCCAGCATTTT; CDR3 protein: CASGTGGNQPQHF
CDR3 length: 16; V gene: TRBV7-8; D gene: NA; clone size: NA; J gene: TRBJ1-5; CDR3 DNA: TGTGCCAGCAGCTTATATTACGGGGGTAGCAATCAGCCCCAGCATTTT; CDR3 protein: CASSLYYGGSNQPQHF
CDR3 length: 16; V gene: TRBV3-1/TRBV3-2; D gene: NA; clone size: NA; J gene: TRBJ1-1; CDR3 DNA: TGTGCCAGCAGCCAAGAGGGGGGGCCGAAGAACACTGAAGCTTTCTTT; CDR3 protein: CASSQEGGPKNTEAFF
CDR3 length: 13; V gene: TRBV30; D gene: NA; clone size: NA; J gene: TRBJ1-4; CDR3 DNA: TGTGCCTGGAGTCATCCGCGAGGTGAAAAACTGTTTTTT; CDR3 protein: CAWSHPRGEKLFF
CDR3 length: 12; V gene: TRBV3-1/TRBV3-2; D gene: NA; clone size: NA; J gene: TRBJ2-7; CDR3 DNA: TGTGCCAGCAGCCAAGGCGGCTACGAGCAGTACTTC; CDR3 protein: CASSQGGYEQYF
CDR3 length: 11; V gene: TRBV7-9; D gene: NA; clone size: NA; J gene: TRBJ2-1; CDR3 DNA: TGTGCCATCGAACCGCGAGGAGAGCAGTTCTTC; CDR3 protein: CAIEPRGEQFF
CDR3 length: 15; V gene: TRBV7-9; D gene: NA; clone size: NA; J gene: TRBJ2-1; CDR3 DNA: TGTGCCAGCAGCTTTAAGGGGGTCACGGGCAATGAGCAGTTCTTC; CDR3 protein: CASSFKGVTGNEQFF
CDR3 length: 11; V gene: TRBV2; D gene: TRBD1; clone size: NA; J gene: TRBJ1-1; CDR3 DNA: TGTGCCAGCAGTAGACAGGGGGGAGCTTTCTTT; CDR3 protein: CASSRQGGAFF
CDR3 length: 14; V gene: TRBV19; D gene: TRBD1; clone size: once; J gene: TRBJ2-7; CDR3 DNA: TGTGCCAGTAGCCTACCGGACAGGGTCCACGAGCAGTACTTC; CDR3 protein: CASSLPDRVHEQYF
CDR3 length: 14; V gene: TRBV30; D gene: NA; clone size: NA; J gene: TRBJ1-1; CDR3 DNA: TGTGCCTGGAGTTGGAGGGGACTGACCGTTGAAGCTTTCTTT; CDR3 protein: CAWSWRGLTVEAFF
CDR3 length: 16; V gene: TRBV5-4; D gene: NA; clone size: NA; J gene: TRBJ2-3; CDR3 DNA: TGTGCCAGCAGCCAGAAGGGGCCTATCACCACAGATACGCAGTATTTT; CDR3 protein: CASSQKGPITTDTQYF
CDR3 length: 13; V gene: TRBV12-3/TRBV12-4; D gene: TRBD2; clone size: NA; J gene: TRBJ2-1; CDR3 DNA: TGTGCCAGCACCTGGGGGGGCTACAATGAGCAGTTCTTC; CDR3 protein: CASTWGGYNEQFF
CDR3 length: 16; V gene: TRBV7-9; D gene: TRBD1; clone size: once; J gene: TRBJ1-2; CDR3 DNA: TGTGCCAGCAGCCCTGCGGACAGGGCAGAGTCTAATGGCTACACCTTC; CDR3 protein: CASSPADRAESNGYTF
CDR3 length: 13; V gene: TRBV19; D gene: NA; clone size: NA; J gene: TRBJ1-5; CDR3 DNA: TGTGCCAGTAGGCGGGCAGGGGATCAGCCCCAGCATTTT; CDR3 protein: CASRRAGDQPQHF
CDR3 length: 12; V gene: TRBV25-1; D gene: NA; clone size: NA; J gene: TRBJ1-1; CDR3 DNA: TGTGCCAGCACTACAGGATGGACTGAAGCTTTCTTT; CDR3 protein: CASTTGWTEAFF
CDR3 length: 14; V gene: TRBV28; D gene: NA; clone size: NA; J gene: TRBJ1-2; CDR3 DNA: TGTGCCAGCAGTTTAGCTGGACTCGTCTATGGCTACACCTTC; CDR3 protein: CASSLAGLVYGYTF
CDR3 length: 14; V gene: TRBV9; D gene: NA; clone size: NA; J gene: TRBJ2-7; CDR3 DNA: TGTGCCAGCAGCTTCAGCGGGGACAACTACGAGCAGTACTTC; CDR3 protein: CASSFSGDNYEQYF
CDR3 length: 13; V gene: TRBV20-1; D gene: TRBD1; clone size: NA; J gene: TRBJ1-6; CDR3 DNA: TGCAGTGCTAGTGACAGGGTTAATTCACCCCTCCACTTT; CDR3 protein: CSASDRVNSPLHF
CDR3 length: 17; V gene: TRBV6-6; D gene: NA; clone size: NA; J gene: TRBJ1-5; CDR3 DNA: TGTGCCAGCAGTCTTGGTAGGGGAGGGAATAGCAATCAGCCCCAGCATTTT; CDR3 protein: CASSLGRGGNSNQPQHF
CDR3 length: 17; V gene: TRBV5-1; D gene: NA; clone size: NA; J gene: TRBJ1-1; CDR3 DNA: TGCGCCAGCAGCTTGGCGGGGGTGTTTGCAGCGAACACTGAAGCTTTCTTT; CDR3 protein: CASSLAGVFAANTEAFF
CDR3 length: 11; V gene: TRBV19; D gene: NA; clone size: once; J gene: TRBJ2-1; CDR3 DNA: TGTGCCAGTAGTCTGTACAATGAGCAGTTCTTC; CDR3 protein: CASSLYNEQFF
CDR3 length: 13; V gene: TRBV3-1/TRBV3-2; D gene: NA; clone size: NA; J gene: TRBJ1-2; CDR3 DNA: TGTGCCAGCAGCCAAGAACAGGATGGTGGCTACACCTTC; CDR3 protein: CASSQEQDGGYTF
CDR3 length: 19; V gene: TRBV2; D gene: TRBD2; clone size: NA; J gene: TRBJ2-3; CDR3 DNA: TGTGCCAGCAGGAATATTCTTCTAGCGGGAGGGCCTAGCACAGATACGCAGTATTTT; CDR3 protein: CASRNILLAGGPSTDTQYF